This T cell receptor beta chain was recorded in a study of blood T cell repertoires in COVID-19. Germline lookup yields CDR1 SGHDT and CDR2 YYEEEE. Trimming took 3 bases from V and 3 from J, leaving 9 bases between them. The CDR3 extends over 14 amino acids. Data came from immunoSEQ multiplex PCR; TCRdb stores just in-frame clones and leaves some out. The sample consists of under 350,000 clones, 83% of them appearing once. The sample consisted of peripheral blood. The receptor was isolated from a man in his fifties or sixties who had recovered from COVID-19. V is TRBV5-6 and J is TRBJ1-4, with D perhaps matching TRBD1 (6 bases). Here the CDR3 reads CASSSWTANEKLFF. The CDR3 DNA follows: TGTGCCAGCAGCTCTTGGACAGCTAATGAAAAACTGTTTTTT.